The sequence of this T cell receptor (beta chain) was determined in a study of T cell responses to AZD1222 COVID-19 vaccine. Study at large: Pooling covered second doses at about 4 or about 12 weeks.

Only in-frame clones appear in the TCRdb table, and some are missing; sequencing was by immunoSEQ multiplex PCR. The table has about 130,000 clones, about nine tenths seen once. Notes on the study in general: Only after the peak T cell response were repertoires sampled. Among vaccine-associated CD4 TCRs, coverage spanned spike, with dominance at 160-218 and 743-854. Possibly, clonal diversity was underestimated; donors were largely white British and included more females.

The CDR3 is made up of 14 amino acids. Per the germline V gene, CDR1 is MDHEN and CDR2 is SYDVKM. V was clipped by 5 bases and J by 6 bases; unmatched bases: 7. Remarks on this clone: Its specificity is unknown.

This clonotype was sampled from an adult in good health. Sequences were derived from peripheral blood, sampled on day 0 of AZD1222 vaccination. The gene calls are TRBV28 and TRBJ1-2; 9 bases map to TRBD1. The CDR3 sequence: CASSLGQGSNGYTF. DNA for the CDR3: TGTGCCAGCAGTCTCGGACAGGGGTCAAATGGCTACACCTTC.